This entry is about one T cell receptor beta chain. Its antigen is undetermined. This entry belongs to a study of cytomegalovirus exposure and HLA in healthy donors. Whole-study context: Of the donors genotyped, several hundred in all, 75% to 85% fell in the Caucasian-associated ancestry cluster. Whole-study findings and limits: Across donors, most TCRs were seen rarely, yet some public ones were widespread. The investigators catalogued 160 or so TCR beta chains as cytomegalovirus-associated.

PCR primers comprised 60 Vbeta and 13 Jbeta primers. As processed by the authors: Later, tens of millions of unique TCR beta chains were counted in an analysis, and approximately 10 million of them were shared. This table comes from immunoSEQ multiplex PCR, and its TCRdb copy is limited to in-frame clones, with some not included. V and J calls and clone size are copied from that table; D and trimming were computed from the DNA. This table holds a few hundred thousand clones, around 80% found once. The CDR3 length is 14 residues. V dropped 1 base and J dropped 8 bases, with 14 bases sitting between them. CDR1 is MNHNS, CDR2 SASEGT, per germline.

The sequence was collected from an older woman in good health and CMV-seropositive. Sample: PBMCs. This chain joins TRBV6-1 and TRBJ1-2, with D possibly matching TRBD1 (5 bases). The DNA for the CDR3 is TGTGCCAGCAGTGAAGTGGAGGGGTTGAGAGGCTACACCTTC. Protein sequence: CASSEVEGLRGYTF.